One sample yielded the 7 T cell receptor beta chains listed below, sequenced in a study of blood T cell repertoires in COVID-19. Assay used: immunoSEQ multiplex PCR; TCRdb lists only in-frame clones, some missing. The sample contains under 200,000 clones, approximately 88% of which appear only once. Sequencing was carried out using PBMCs or T cells enriched from blood (not recorded which). All receptors derive from a woman in her fifties or sixties who had recovered from COVID-19.

V usage is TRBV2 and J usage is TRBJ1-5, with 11 bases matching TRBD1. This CDR3 is 18 amino acids long. CDR1 and CDR2 (germline): SNHLY, FYNNEI. V lost 3 bases and J lost 2; bases outside the gene matches: 9. The CDR3 nucleotides read TGTGCCAGCAGTGAGGAGGGACAGGGGGTAATTGGCAATCAGCCCCAGCATTTT. Its protein is CASSEEGQGVIGNQPQHF.

The chain links TRBV29-1 to TRBJ2-7; 9 bases fit TRBD1. This CDR3 contains 13 residues. CDR1 is SQVTM, CDR2 ANQGSEA, per germline. The junction had 7 bases not matched to a gene; V was cut back by 3 bases and J by 7 bases. CDR3 residues: CSVDGTGGNEQYF. The CDR3 bases are TGCAGCGTTGATGGTACAGGGGGCAATGAGCAGTACTTC.

By share of the sample, this clone is medium-sized. In DNA form, the CDR3 reads TGTGCCAGCAGCTTGGCAGGGGGGCTTCAGCCCCAGCATTTT. As protein: CASSLAGGLQPQHF. This chain links TRBV5-6 with TRBJ1-5; 7 bases map to TRBD1. CDR1 SGHDT and CDR2 YYEEEE come from the germline V gene. The CDR3 spans 14 residues. V was clipped by 0 bases and J by 6 bases; unmatched bases: 3.

The chain couples TRBV15 to TRBJ2-5; 7 bases fit TRBD2. CDR1 is LNHNV and CDR2 is YYDKDF in the germline V gene (reference sequence). The V and J ends lost 1 base and 9 bases, in that order; junction bases with no gene match: 17. There are 17 residues in the CDR3. CDR3 region: CATSRVGLPGGVEAQYF. In nucleotides, the CDR3 is TGTGCCACCAGCAGAGTAGGGCTTCCGGGGGGAGTCGAGGCCCAGTACTTC.

The chain has TRBV29-1 and TRBJ2-3; D is perhaps TRBD2 (5 bases). Germline CDR1 is SQVTM and CDR2 is ANQGSEA. This CDR3 is 9 amino acids long. Trimming shortened V by 7 bases and J by 6 bases, and 5 bases separated the two germline ends. The DNA for the CDR3 is TGCAGCGGAGGGGATACGCAGTATTTT. Amino acid sequence: CSGGDTQYF.

This CDR3 is CASSLATRPDNEKLFF. In nucleotides, the CDR3 is TGCGCCAGCAGCTTGGCCACGAGGCCTGACAATGAAAAACTGTTTTTT. This chain uses TRBV5-1 with TRBJ1-4; D gene ambiguous. Germline CDR1 SGHRS, CDR2 YFSETQ. The V end lost 0 bases, the J end lost 5 bases, and 14 bases lay between the germline ends. CDR3 size: 16 residues.

This clone appeared once. The V gene is TRBV2, the J gene TRBJ1-4; tentatively, D is TRBD1 (6 bases). V was shortened by 0 bases and J by 3 bases, with 8 bases between the two germline ends. CDR3 length: 15 amino acids. Germline V lookup: CDR1 SNHLY, CDR2 FYNNEI. The CDR3 loop reads CASSEAGTPNEKLFF. The CDR3 DNA sequence: TGTGCCAGCAGTGAAGCGGGGACACCTAATGAAAAACTGTTTTTT.